The T cell receptor (beta chain) under discussion was sequenced for a study of OX40 agonist ivuxolimab in advanced cancers. Study-wide context: As their treatment, patients were administered ivuxolimab, an agonistic anti-OX40 (CD134) antibody. Hepatocellular carcinoma, melanoma, renal cell or head and neck cancer affected the dose-escalation patients. Of mixed ages from about 20 to 80 and averaging 60 years, the group was roughly 85% male. Previous treatment with anti-PD-1, anti-PD-L1 or anti-CTLA-4 therapy was allowed; over 35% had received some.

Germline V gives CDR1 SGHTA, CDR2 FQGTGA. Germline trimming cut 2 bases from V and 4 bases from J; bases unmatched to any gene: 9. The CDR3 runs to 16 residues. Clones were sequenced by immunoSEQ multiplex PCR, and TCRdb holds only the in-frame ones, with some missing. Here the sample spans more than 25,000 clones, around 90% being singletons. This TCR was sampled from an adult with an advanced solid tumor such as melanoma, head and neck, liver or kidney cancer. The sequenced sample was CD4+ or CD8+ T cells sorted from blood, obtained in a trial of the OX40 agonist ivuxolimab. The V and J genes are TRBV7-3 and TRBJ2-5; 8 bases are a match to TRBD1. This chain's CDR3 is CASSLGVTGAGETQYF. In DNA form, the CDR3 reads TGTGCCAGCAGCTTAGGGGTGACAGGGGCGGGAGAGACCCAGTACTTC.